Following are 22 T cell receptor beta chains from one sample sequenced in a study of human T cells and chemical hapten exposure. Specified time point: patch test 3, about 24 weeks after DPC sensitization. The treatment here: therapeutic diphenylcyclopropenone sensitization with weekly scalp DPC. TCRdb reprocessed the RACE reads via MiXCR and lists one record per CDR3 protein. The repertoire has approximately 88,000 distinct CDR3 sequences, 13% of them found once; the top ten carry around 5.8%. This material consisted of whole blood, taken in connection with sensitization to the hapten diphenylcyclopropenone (DPC). Source of these receptors: a woman aged 50 to 60 with alopecia areata. Some clones in this sample may be carry-over from other donors' samples.

This clonotype has at least ten counts. This sequence joins TRBV6-1 and TRBJ1-2; tentative D call: TRBD1 (5 bases). This CDR3 has 14 amino acids. The V gene lost 4 bases and the J gene lost 4 bases, with 13 bases spanning the gap. CDR1 and CDR2 (germline): MNHNS, SASEGT. The CDR3 nucleotides are TGTGCCAGCAGTGTAGGGAAGACAGTCTATGGCTACACCTTC. Protein sequence: CASSVGKTVYGYTF.

In its sample, this clonotype was seen a few times. The V and J genes are TRBV18 and TRBJ1-2; D may be TRBD1 (5 bases). Germline assignment: CDR1 KGHSH and CDR2 LQKENI. The CDR3 sequence is 16 residues long. Deletions cut 4 bases from V and 2 bases from J, with 17 bases between. CDR3 in amino acids: CASSRPRQTTNYGYTF. The CDR3 coding sequence is TGTGCCAGCTCACGCCCGCGACAGACGACGAACTATGGCTACACCTTC.

This clonotype was counted many times. The V and J genes are TRBV9 and TRBJ2-3; possibly TRBD1 for D (6 bases). V lost 3 bases to trimming and J lost 5 bases, with 25 bases between them. The CDR3 length is 18 residues. CDR1 SGDLS and CDR2 YYNGEE come from the germline V gene. CDR3 sequence (DNA): TGTGCCAGCAGCGAGACGCCGTTACAGGGAGAATATGAAGATACGCAGTATTTT. Protein: CASSETPLQGEYEDTQYF. The entire variable domain, with the rest obtained from reference TRBV9 and TRBJ2-3, is as follows: DSGVTQTPKHLITATGQRVTLRCSPRSGDLSVYWYQQSLDQGLQFLIQYYNGEERAKGNILERFSAQQFPDLHSELNLSSLELGDSALYFCASSETPLQGEYEDTQYFGPGTRLTVL.

This clonotype was observed many times. The chain uses TRBV7-2 and TRBJ1-2; 9 bases are shared with TRBD1. V trimming: 3 bases; J trimming: 8 bases; junction bases outside the gene matches: 7. CDR1 and CDR2 (germline): SGHTA, FQGNSA. The CDR3 consists of 14 residues. The CDR3: CASSFSGQGQGYTF. CDR3 DNA: TGTGCCAGCAGCTTTTCGGGACAGGGTCAGGGCTACACCTTC.

This clonotype was picked up many times. The chain recombines TRBV7-8 with TRBJ2-5; D not certain. V was trimmed by 0 bases and J by 4 bases, leaving 9 bases between them. The CDR3 spans 14 residues. Germline loops: CDR1 SGHVS, CDR2 FQNEAQ. The CDR3 bases are TGTGCCAGCAGCTTAGCTCGGAGTAGAGAGACCCAGTACTTC. This sequence encodes CASSLARSRETQYF. Together with reference TRBV7-8 and TRBJ2-5, the CDR3 gives the full variable domain: GAGVSQSPRYKVAKRGQDVALRCDPISGHVSLFWYQQALGQGPEFLTYFQNEAQLDKSGLPSDRFFAERPEGSVSTLKIQRTQQEDSAVYLCASSLARSRETQYFGPGTRLLVL.

This clonotype was recorded a few times. The chain has TRBV5-1 and TRBJ1-1, with D uncertain. The V and J ends lost 1 base and 1 base respectively, with 8 bases between them. CDR3 length: 14 residues. Germline CDR1 reads SGHRS; CDR2 reads YFSETQ. The CDR3 nucleotides read TGCGCCAGCAGCTTGCCTGGACCGAACACTGAAGCTTTCTTT. Residues: CASSLPGPNTEAFF.

The V and J genes are TRBV11-2 and TRBJ2-7; 14 bases match TRBD2. V lost 1 base, J lost 5 bases, and 1 base stayed unmatched. Per germline, CDR1 SGHAT and CDR2 FQNNGV. This CDR3 comprises 15 residues. The CDR3 here is CASSLGTSGRHEQYF. In DNA form, the CDR3 reads TGTGCCAGCAGCTTAGGGACTAGCGGGAGGCACGAGCAGTACTTC.

In its sample, this clonotype was seen once. V gene TRBV6-2 or TRBV6-3 combines with J gene TRBJ1-2, with 7 nucleotides matching TRBD1. The germline V gene encodes CDR1 MNHEY and CDR2 SVGEGT. V shed 4 bases, J shed 3 bases, and the junction held 11 bases outside the gene matches. The CDR3 runs to 16 residues. CDR3 sequence: CASSSVQGTTDYGYTF. Written as DNA, the CDR3 is TGTGCCAGCAGTTCCGTACAGGGGACCACGGACTATGGCTACACCTTC.

The chain links TRBV2 to TRBJ1-4; D possibly corresponds to TRBD1 (6 bases). The V and J ends lost 6 bases and 4 bases respectively, with 9 bases between them. CDR3 length: 13 amino acids. Germline loops: CDR1 SNHLY, CDR2 FYNNEI. Written as DNA, the CDR3 is TGTGCCAGCAGCACAGGGATTAATGAAAAACTGTTTTTT. Translated: CASSTGINEKLFF.

This CDR3 reads CASSQSLSGSTDEQFF. Here the CDR3 DNA reads TGTGCCAGCAGCCAATCCCTTAGCGGGAGCACTGATGAGCAGTTCTTC. The chain uses TRBV3-1 and TRBJ2-1; 9 nucleotides align to TRBD2. There are 16 residues in the CDR3. CDR1 is LGHDT, CDR2 YNNKEL, per germline (reference sequence). The V gene end was trimmed by 2 bases and the J gene end by 8 bases; junction bases not matched to a gene: 10.

This clonotype showed up many times. V is TRBV5-4 and J is TRBJ1-3; 8 bases are a match to TRBD1. Per germline, CDR1 SGHNT and CDR2 YYREEE (reference sequence). This CDR3 is 14 amino acids long. J lost 8 bases, V lost 4 bases, and 8 bases had no gene match. The CDR3 reads CASSSGQGRDTIYF. The CDR3 nucleotides are TGTGCCAGCAGCAGCGGACAGGGAAGGGACACCATATATTTT.

The chain is built from TRBV18 and TRBJ2-7, with a possible D match to TRBD2 (5 bases). Germline CDR1 is KGHSH and CDR2 is LQKENI. Trimming stripped 2 bases from V and 2 bases from J, with 10 bases between. CDR3 length: 14 amino acids. The CDR3 region has the DNA TGTGCCAGCTCACCATCGAGCGGAACCTACGAGCAGTACTTC. Translation gives CASSPSSGTYEQYF.

This clonotype was counted only a few times. The V call is TRBV7-2, the J call TRBJ2-6; TRBD1 is a possible D gene (6 bases). The CDR3 covers 15 residues. Trimming stripped 4 bases from V and 3 bases from J, with 10 bases between. CDR1 SGHTA and CDR2 FQGNSA come from the germline V gene. In DNA, the CDR3 is TGTGCCAGCAGCTCAAACAGGGTTGGGGCCAACGTCCTGACTTTC. This gives the protein CASSSNRVGANVLTF.

The rearrangement uses TRBV3-1 and TRBJ1-6; 7 nucleotides match TRBD1. The CDR3 is 13 residues long. V shed 7 bases and J 9 bases; nucleotides not matched to a gene: 6. Looked up from germline, CDR1 is LGHDT and CDR2 is YNNKEL (reference sequence). CDR3 region: CASTRGQGSPLHF. Written as DNA, the CDR3 is TGTGCCAGCACGAGGGGGCAGGGTTCACCCCTCCACTTT.

This chain uses TRBV29-1 with TRBJ1-1; D may be TRBD1 (5 bases). The CDR3 contains 10 residues. V lost 7 bases and J 4 bases, leaving 7 bases between the germline ends. Germline CDR1 SQVTM, CDR2 ANQGSEA. The DNA for the CDR3 is TGCAGCGGGGACGGCACTGAAGCTTTCTTT. This gives the protein CSGDGTEAFF.

This clonotype has more than one count but fewer than ten. The rearrangement uses TRBV6-1 and TRBJ1-4; perhaps TRBD1 as D (6 bases). The V end was cut by 2 bases, the J end by 3 bases, with 7 bases between. Germline V gene data show CDR1 as MNHNS and CDR2 as SASEGT. The length of the CDR3 is 14 residues. CDR3 nucleotide sequence: TGTGCCAGCAGTGAAAGGGGGGCTAATGAAAAACTGTTTTTT. Residues: CASSERGANEKLFF.

Ten or more counts support this clonotype. V and J are TRBV29-1 and TRBJ1-1; 8 bases match TRBD1. This CDR3 region has 17 residues. J gave up 0 bases and V 3 bases, and 12 bases lay outside the gene matches. CDR1 and CDR2 from the germline V gene are SQVTM and ANQGSEA. The CDR3 region is CSVDGVGTGLMNTEAFF. The DNA for the CDR3 is TGCAGCGTTGATGGAGTGGGGACAGGACTTATGAACACTGAAGCTTTCTTT.

This chain joins TRBV27 and TRBJ1-1; a possible D gene is TRBD1 (6 bases). The CDR3 spans 13 residues. Between the trimmed V and J ends, which lost 3 bases and 6 bases, there was a span of 11 bases. Germline-derived CDR1 and CDR2 are MNHEY and SMNVEV (reference sequence). The CDR3 DNA reads TGTGCCAGCAGTTTGGGGGGCCGGGCTGAAGCTTTCTTT. Translating it yields CASSLGGRAEAFF.

This clonotype was seen only a few times. This chain uses TRBV7-2 with TRBJ1-5; D gene unclear. The germline gives CDR1 SGHTA, CDR2 FQGNSA. The V gene lost 9 bases and the J gene lost 8 bases, with 8 bases spanning the gap. This CDR3 spans 10 amino acids. The CDR3 spells CARGMEPQHF. CDR3 DNA: TGTGCCAGGGGAATGGAGCCCCAGCATTTT.

This clonotype showed up many times. This chain links TRBV12-3 or TRBV12-4 with TRBJ2-1, with 11 bases lining up with TRBD2. V dropped 2 bases and J dropped 8; count of bases not matched to a gene: 8. The CDR3 has 16 residues. The chain's CDR3 is CASSLWVGTSGHEQFF. The CDR3 nucleotides read TGTGCCAGCAGTTTATGGGTGGGGACTAGCGGACATGAGCAGTTCTTC.

V and J are TRBV12-3 or TRBV12-4 and TRBJ1-2; D is ambiguous. V was trimmed by 5 bases and J by 8 bases, leaving 12 bases between them. This CDR3 is built from 12 residues. The CDR3 region is CASSRARNGYTF. In DNA form, the CDR3 reads TGTGCCAGCAGTAGGGCACGAAACGGCTACACCTTC.

The V gene is TRBV29-1, the J gene TRBJ2-7; D is perhaps TRBD1 (6 bases). V lost 8 bases, J lost 0 bases, and 11 bases lay in between. Germline CDR1 SQVTM, CDR2 ANQGSEA. The CDR3 contains 12 residues. The CDR3 coding sequence is TGCAGCTTCCGGGACAACTCCTACGAGCAGTACTTC. It encodes CSFRDNSYEQYF.